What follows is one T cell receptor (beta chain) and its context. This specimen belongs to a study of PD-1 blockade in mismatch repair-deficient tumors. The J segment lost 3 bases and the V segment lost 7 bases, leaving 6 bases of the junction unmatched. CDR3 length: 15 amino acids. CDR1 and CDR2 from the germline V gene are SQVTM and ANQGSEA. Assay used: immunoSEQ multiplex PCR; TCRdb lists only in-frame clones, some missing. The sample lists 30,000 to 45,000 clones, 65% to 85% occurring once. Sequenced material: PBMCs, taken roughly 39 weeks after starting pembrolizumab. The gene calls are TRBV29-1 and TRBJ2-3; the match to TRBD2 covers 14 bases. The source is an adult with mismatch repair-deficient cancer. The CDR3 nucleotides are TGCAGCGCTACCGGGACTAGCGGGAGTACAGATACGCAGTATTTT. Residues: CSATGTSGSTDTQYF.